This T cell receptor beta chain appears in the sequencing data of a study of T-cell reconstitution after alpha-beta-depleted transplantation in children. The authors prepared the TCRbeta library with unique molecular identifiers. MiXCR, applied by TCRdb to the PCR reads, yields one record per CDR3 protein. The data hold roughly 100,000 distinct CDR3 sequences, with roughly 8.3% observed a single time. The sample holds many counts of this clonotype. The specimen was PBMCs from the stem cell graft donor, collected from the stem cell graft. This TCR derives from a human donor who donated a stem cell graft to a child with congenital amegakaryocytic thrombocytopenia.

CDR3 nucleotides: TGCAGTGCTAGAGATCCCAGCGTTAGCTACAATGAGCAGTTCTTC. As protein: CSARDPSVSYNEQFF. This rearrangement joins TRBV20-1 to TRBJ2-1; D gene unclear. Germline V gene sequence: CDR1 DFQATT, CDR2 SNEGSKA (reference sequence). V was trimmed by 0 bases and J by 3 bases, leaving 12 bases between them. The CDR3 has 15 residues.